The 9 T cell receptor beta chains reported below all come from one sample, sequenced in a study of cytomegalovirus exposure and HLA in healthy donors. PCR primers comprised 60 Vbeta and 13 Jbeta primers. The repertoire was sequenced with immunoSEQ multiplex PCR; TCRdb's copy has only in-frame clones and lacks some. In the table there are approximately 100,000 clones, over 60% of which are singletons. Sequenced input: PBMCs. The receptors stem from a female donor in good health and CMV-seropositive.

The rearrangement links TRBV7-2 to TRBJ2-7, with 9 positions matching TRBD1. The J segment lost 5 bases and the V segment lost 5 bases, leaving 7 bases of the junction unmatched. The CDR3 has 14 residues. Germline V lookup: CDR1 SGHTA, CDR2 FQGNSA. CDR3 region: CASSRGTGLHEQYF. CDR3 in DNA: TGTGCCAGCAGCCGCGGGACAGGGTTACACGAGCAGTACTTC.

This clone was seen more than once but under ten times. V usage is TRBV6-1 and J usage is TRBJ1-3; no firm D call. Trimming pared 6 bases from V and 0 bases from J, leaving 12 bases between. The CDR3 runs 15 residues. Germline V gene lookup returns CDR1 MNHNS and CDR2 SASEGT. Here the CDR3 reads CASRATATSGNTIYF. The DNA of the CDR3 is TGTGCCAGCAGGGCTACAGCTACCTCTGGAAACACCATATATTTT.

The gene calls are TRBV27 and TRBJ2-2; 12 bases agree with TRBD1. Trimming removed 8 bases from V and 7 bases from J; junction bases left unmatched: 14. CDR1 and CDR2 (germline): MNHEY, SMNVEV (reference sequence). CDR3 size: 17 residues. The CDR3 sequence is CASLPTGDRGLGGELFF. CDR3 sequence (DNA): TGTGCCAGCCTACCGACCGGGGACAGGGGGCTCGGCGGGGAGCTGTTTTTT.

The rearrangement joins TRBV29-1 to TRBJ2-2, with D uncertain. Germline assignment: CDR1 SQVTM and CDR2 ANQGSEA. Trimming stripped 5 bases from V and 4 bases from J, with 14 bases between. The CDR3 loop spans 14 amino acids. For the CDR3, the DNA is TGCAGCGTTTACCAGGCTGGATTCACCGGGGAGCTGTTTTTT. Amino acid sequence: CSVYQAGFTGELFF.

This clone was counted a few times. V is TRBV19 and J is TRBJ1-2, with 7 bases matching TRBD1. The V gene end was trimmed by 10 bases and the J gene end by 4 bases; junction bases not matched to a gene: 9. In germline, CDR1 is LNHDA, CDR2 SQIVND (reference sequence). This CDR3 comprises 13 residues. The CDR3 reads CATRQTGLYGYTF. The CDR3 DNA reads as TGTGCCACCAGGCAGACAGGGCTCTATGGCTACACCTTC.

The genes are TRBV4-1 and TRBJ1-1; weak D call: TRBD1 (5 bases). CDR3 length equals 15 residues. Trimming left V 5 bases short and J 10 bases short, with 23 bases between. Germline V gene data show CDR1 as MGHRA and CDR2 as YSYEKL. CDR3 amino acids: CASSSSRGGAGGAFF. The CDR3 DNA reads as TGCGCCAGCAGCTCCTCACGTGGAGGGGCCGGAGGAGCTTTCTTT.

This clone is a singleton in its sample. The chain joins TRBV5-1 to TRBJ2-3; TRBD1 agrees at 10 bases. Germline CDR1 reads SGHRS; CDR2 reads YFSETQ. This CDR3 has 17 amino acids. V gave up 0 bases and J gave up 3 bases; unmatched junction bases: 7. CDR3 nucleotide sequence: TGCGCCAGCAGCTTGGTACCCGGACAGGGGGGAACAGATACGCAGTATTTT. Translation: CASSLVPGQGGTDTQYF. Based on the CDR3 plus reference TRBV5-1 and TRBJ2-3, the full variable domain is KAGVTQTPRYLIKTRGQQVTLSCSPISGHRSVSWYQQTPGQGLQFLFEYFSETQRNKGNFPGRFSGRQFSNSRSEMNVSTLELGDSALYLCASSLVPGQGGTDTQYFGPGTRLTVL.

This chain uses TRBV5-1 with TRBJ2-1; D not resolved. V was pared by 1 base and J by 6 bases, with 11 bases between. Germline V lookup: CDR1 SGHRS, CDR2 YFSETQ. The CDR3 runs to 14 residues. CDR3 loop: CASSLSTVGNEQFF. CDR3 coding DNA: TGCGCCAGCAGCTTGTCCACCGTCGGCAATGAGCAGTTCTTC.

The V call is TRBV27, the J call TRBJ2-7; D is unclear. Trimming stripped 5 bases from V and 2 bases from J, with 16 bases between. CDR1 is MNHEY and CDR2 is SMNVEV in the germline V gene (reference sequence). This CDR3 comprises 15 residues. The CDR3 DNA reads TGTGCCAGCAGTCCATCCCGCTTGGCAGCCTACGAGCAGTACTTC. Translation: CASSPSRLAAYEQYF.